The source of this T cell receptor beta chain is a study of blood T cell repertoires in COVID-19 (dated by TCRdb to between 2020 and 2021). Regarding the study in general: Samples from collaborators originated in the United States, Italy and Spain and spanned both the acute and convalescent phases of COVID-19. The material from the prospective study consisted of cDNA or gDNA derived from T cells, B-cell-depleted T cells, or PBMCs. Deeply sampled blood TCRbeta repertoires from subjects exposed to, actively infected with, or recovered from COVID-19 were included in the dataset. The repertoires were released in a freely available public database intended as a resource for research on the immune response to SARS-CoV-2. The samples were drawn from the first 160 participants of the ongoing ImmuneRACE study and from roughly 1,300 subjects provided by 6 global collaborators. Sample metadata almost always included a de-identified subject ID, COVID-19 status, age in years and sex. Where HLA class I and class II types were available, the types were taken from metadata supplied by the sample provider, not from assay-based typing. The study at large found these results: The amount of clinical and demographic metadata varied by source and participant and was provided uncurated.

This clone was seen a few times. What antigen it recognizes has not been identified. No much larger clone exists at a distance of one base, and base qualities are not known. The immunoSEQ Assay, a bias-controlled multiplex PCR, was used to amplify TCRbeta CDR3 regions from genomic DNA. The authors processed their data as follows. The number of nucleated cells in each sample was estimated by amplification of reference gene primers within the assay. Sequence reads were collapsed and filtered to measure the absolute abundance of every unique TCRbeta CDR3 rearrangement. Productive Simpson clonality was computed per sample as the square root of Simpson's diversity index over productive rearrangements. TCRdb took this table from immuneACCESS and kept in-frame rearrangements with V and J called. Such tables lack part of the clones; where checked against another copy, unresolved V genes explain under half of the gap, and the rest is unexplained. V, J and clone size are taken as reported in that table, and D and trimming were inferred from the DNA itself. The sample table records roughly 140,000 clones; roughly nine tenths of these occur just once. About 4% of the sample rests with the top ten.

Each collaborating institution followed its own protocols to collect whole blood in K2EDTA tubes. For TCRbeta analysis, collaborators shipped samples as frozen whole blood, isolated PBMCs, or DNA extracted from either of those sample types. Trimmed from V: 2 bases; trimmed from J: 2 bases; junction bases lacking a gene match: 6. Inclusive of the bounding cysteine and phenylalanine, the CDR3 is 15 residues long. Only the CDR3 DNA is retained, 45 bases long and in frame from the first base. CDR1 and CDR2 are drawn from the germline V gene: KGHSH, LQKENI. This receptor was identified in a woman aged 60-75 years with active or convalescent COVID-19. Sequenced sample: peripheral blood. The chain links TRBV18 with TRBJ2-7; 7 central nucleotides agree with TRBD1. The CDR3 has the sequence CASSPTGQGAYEQYF. The DNA sequence follows: TGTGCCAGCTCACCAACGGGTCAGGGGGCCTACGAGCAGTACTTC.